This T cell receptor (beta chain) was recovered during a study of cytomegalovirus exposure and HLA in healthy donors (dated by TCRdb to the late 2010s). About the investigation overall: An earlier analysis of several hundred of the donors reported 276 Gb of sequence data and 95 million to 140 million unique TCR beta sequences obtained from around 180 million T cells. An early release that covered some 630 HLA-typed donors contained around 300 gigabases of sequencing data and about 84 million unique TCR sequences. Among the roughly 390 genotyped donors, more than 70% belonged to the genetic ancestry cluster associated with self-reported Caucasian donors. The study was designed to test whether signatures of past pathogen exposure could be identified by cataloging public T cell receptors. The study profiled the T cell repertoires of under 700 subjects by immunosequencing and related them to cytomegalovirus serostatus. In addition to the first cohort of 666 subjects, a separate validation cohort of 120 different subjects was used. The study combined high-throughput TCR immunosequencing, statistical association of individual TCRs with disease status, and machine learning to predict cytomegalovirus infection status. A later analysis re-examined previously published TCR beta repertoires from more than 550 donors and added high-resolution HLA genotyping to investigate patterns of TCR occurrence. Rather than using new phenotypic data, the later analysis identified candidate immune exposures from TCR beta sequences and from how often those sequences occurred across donors. In an earlier analysis of 500 to 650 of the donors, high-throughput TCR beta sequencing was used to judge whether each TCR beta V gene segment behaved as functional or pseudogenic. Donor age, sex, ethnicity and CMV serostatus were compiled together with the repertoire data. A later genetic analysis used genome-wide SNP genotypes for about three fifths of the 666 donors, treating that subset as a discovery cohort. Every discovery cohort repertoire had been produced on one sequencing platform. HLA typing covered class I and class II loci at four-digit resolution. The number of donors typed differed by locus, with roughly 620-640 for A, B, C, DRB1 and DQB1, more than 500 for DQA1, 606 for DPA1, and some 440 for DPB1. Roughly five DR-DQ haplotypes were treated as single units for association and clustering because of strong linkage in the cohort. Across approximately 420 genotyped donors of the cohort, an average of roughly 200,000 unique TCR beta nucleotide sequences per donor were sequenced, and roughly 17% of those sequences were non-productive. Broad study findings and their caveats: An association between a missense DCLRE1C variant and V-gene and J-gene trimming of TCR beta chains was found in a later genetic analysis and replicated in an independent cohort. Three of the identified cytomegalovirus-associated TCR beta chains were confirmed in vitro to be specific for cytomegalovirus antigens. Some IMGT-functional V segments, including TRBV6-2 and TRBV6-3, could not be told apart with the 87-base-pair reads, so those segments were excluded. A further reported finding was that TCR beta sequences accurately predicted the HLA-A and HLA-B alleles for most subjects in the first cohort. According to the authors, the approach could potentially be generalized to other disease states and immunological phenotypes. In a later analysis, the rate of TCR association differed among HLA loci, with DRB1 alleles having the most associated TCRs and HLA-C alleles having the fewest. In a later analysis, most CMV-associated TCR beta chains were found to appear HLA-restricted, with HLA associations seemingly driven largely by CMV exposure. HLA typing was unavailable for some donors at each locus, so association tests used only the typed subset. When HLA alleles, especially DR and DQ, strongly co-occurred, attributing TCR associations to individual alleles was difficult. CMV serostatus was the only immune exposure information available for the cohort. The classifier was reported to diagnose cytomegalovirus status with high specificity and sensitivity in both the original and validation cohorts. At a false discovery rate of 0.05, a later analysis linked about 17,000 TCR beta sequences to specific HLA alleles. Correlated functional status among segregating V segments might reflect linkage disequilibrium, but an unknown experimental factor could not be ruled out. Most TCR sequences were observed very rarely across donors, whereas some public TCRs were present in many individuals. In the study, 164 TCR beta chains were listed as associated with cytomegalovirus. A cluster of highly shared sequence variants was judged likely to be a technical artifact of the sequencing pipeline. Broadly in line with IMGT annotations, most TCR beta V segments showed up in productive rearrangements about 90% or about 30% of the time in an earlier analysis of around 600 of the donors. Roughly uniform sequencing depth across donors was assumed in presence/absence analyses, although this assumption may not hold. Because counts were too low, more than 15 rarely observed V segments, including chromosome 9 orphons, were excluded from the earlier analysis of around 640 of the donors. In a later analysis, several top co-occurrence clusters were reported to appear linked to parvovirus B19, influenza, CMV and Epstein-Barr virus. Compared with equally common non-associated chains, HLA-associated TCR beta chains in a later analysis were more clonally expanded and had lower generation probabilities. This cohort had only TCR beta chains sequenced, and the lack of alpha or paired-chain data limited which features could be detected. According to a later genetic analysis, donors in an Asian-associated ancestry cluster had fewer N-insertions in productive TCRs than the roughly 670-donor mean.

The sample holds a few counts of this clone. Its antigen is unknown. No per-base quality is available; no much larger clone lies one base away. In total, 630 or so healthy bone marrow donors made up the cohort. At the time of sampling, all cohort members were nominally healthy, though unrecorded immune exposures were likely present. The donor tested CMV seropositive, placing the donor among the 289 seropositive members of the cohort. Each donor provided a peripheral blood sample, and peripheral blood mononuclear cells were used for TCR beta sequencing. The Qiagen DNeasy Blood Extraction Kit was used to extract genomic DNA from the blood cell samples. Trimming at the junction amounts to 5 bases on V and 7 bases on J, and the germline ends lie 13 bases apart. The CDR3 sequence holds 13 residues, the cysteine and phenylalanine included. Only the CDR3 part of the read is kept: 39 bases, read in frame from the first base. Sequences MNHEY (CDR1) and SVGAGI (CDR2) are obtained from the germline V gene.

Preparation of the library involved the immunoSEQ multiplex PCR assay. A mixture of 60 forward primers for TCR Vbeta segments and 13 reverse primers for TCR Jbeta segments was used in the multiplex PCR. Amplification of the CDR3 region of rearranged TCR beta genes was performed with a multiplex PCR assay on genomic DNA. On the Illumina HiSeq System, the amplified TCR beta libraries were sequenced as 87-base-pair reads. The published analysis was carried out like this. A later analysis counted tens of millions of unique TCR beta chains across the roughly 700 repertoires, and 9.5 million to 11 million of these chains were shared by at least two donors. Raw reads were error-corrected and collapsed into unique sequences with a nearest-neighbor algorithm that merged closely related sequences to remove PCR and sequencing errors. Alignment of CDR3 sequences to IMGT reference sequences was used to assign V, D and J gene segments. For a sequence to be retained, a match of at least six nucleotides to both a V gene segment and a J gene segment was required. A rearrangement counted as productive if the CDR3 had no stop codons and remained in frame with V and J, and every other rearrangement counted as non-productive. Following IMGT convention, CDR3 was defined as the stretch from the second conserved V-encoded cysteine to the conserved J-encoded phenylalanine. The earlier analysis of about 590 of the donors excluded sequences that lacked an unambiguous match to a single V gene segment. An earlier analysis of approximately 590 of the donors called V segments functional above 56.7% productive rearrangements and segregating when the between-donor standard deviation exceeded 5%. A statistical classification framework was built to diagnose cytomegalovirus status from the catalog of TCR beta chain sequences. In a later analysis, TCR nucleotide sequences were compared against IMGT/GENE-DB human TR gene sequences so that V and J genes could be assigned. The TCRdist pipeline was used in a later analysis to assign CDR3 sequences and most-parsimonious VDJ recombination scenarios. In a later analysis, each TCR beta chain was defined by its CDR3 amino acid sequence together with its V-gene family, and reads without a unique V-gene family were excluded. To address suspected cross-contamination and a sequencing artifact, a later analysis removed some 620 highly shared, low-generation-probability nucleotide sequences. In a later analysis, a clonal expansion index for each public chain was calculated from normalized within-repertoire ranks of inferred template counts. In a later analysis, generation probabilities were computed with a VDJ recombination model fitted to out-of-frame rearrangements, and the resulting probabilities were checked against IGoR. Hypergeometric tests were used in a later analysis to score TCR-TCR, TCR-HLA and TCR-CMV co-occurrence, with a repertoire-size bias correction applied to the TCR pairs. In a later analysis, false discovery rates were estimated by permuting HLA or CMV assignments 20 times. A later analysis grouped co-occurring TCRs with DBSCAN, adding TCRdist sequence similarity when clustering within HLA-allele-positive subsets. Co-occurrence clustering excluded repertoires with fewer than 30,000 or more than 120,000 public chains, plus five with anomalous nucleotide sharing. TCRdb mirrors the immuneACCESS table, restricted to in-frame sequences. Some clones are absent from its copies; in checked studies, under half trace to an unresolved V gene, and the reason for the others is unknown. For V, J and clone size, that table is used; D and trimming come from the DNA. The sample table lists 110,000 or so clones, 12% of them with a count of one. The top ten clonotypes cover more than 15% of the sample.

Material: PBMCs. The chain is made from TRBV6-5 and TRBJ2-3; there is no confident call for the D gene. This receptor was obtained from a man aged 35-49 years in good health and CMV-seropositive. The CDR3: CASSPAPTYTQYF. The DNA sequence is given as TGTGCCAGCAGTCCAGCCCCGACTTATACGCAGTATTTT.